This TCR beta chain was observed in a study of control samples from healthy donors and cancer patients. Germline CDR1 reads LNHDA; CDR2 reads SQIVND (reference sequence). V was trimmed by 4 bases and J by 4 bases, leaving 15 bases between them. The CDR3 spans 15 residues. The repertoire was sequenced with immunoSEQ multiplex PCR; TCRdb's copy has only in-frame clones and lacks some. The data hold around 110,000 clones, with around 91% observed a single time. Sequencing was done on a sample of PBMCs. The clonotype originates from a woman aged 45-65 years with colorectal cancer. The V gene is TRBV19, the J gene TRBJ2-3; D might be TRBD1 or TRBD2, each matching 5 bases. The CDR3 DNA sequence: TGTGCCAGTAGTAAAGGGTTGTTGGGGGCAGATACGCAGTATTTT. It encodes CASSKGLLGADTQYF.